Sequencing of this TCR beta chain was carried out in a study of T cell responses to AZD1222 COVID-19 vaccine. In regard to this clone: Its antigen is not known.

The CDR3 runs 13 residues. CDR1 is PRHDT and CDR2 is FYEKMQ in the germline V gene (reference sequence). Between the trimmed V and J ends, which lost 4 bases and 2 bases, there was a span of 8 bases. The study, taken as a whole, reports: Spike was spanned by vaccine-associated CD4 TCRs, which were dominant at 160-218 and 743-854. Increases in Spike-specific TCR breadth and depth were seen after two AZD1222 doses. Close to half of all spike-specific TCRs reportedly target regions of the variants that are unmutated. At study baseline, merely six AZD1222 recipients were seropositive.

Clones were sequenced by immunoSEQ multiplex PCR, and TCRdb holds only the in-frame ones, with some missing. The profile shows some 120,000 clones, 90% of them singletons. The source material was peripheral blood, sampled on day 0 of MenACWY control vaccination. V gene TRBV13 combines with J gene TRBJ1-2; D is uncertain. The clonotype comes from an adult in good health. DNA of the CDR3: TGTGCCAGCAGCTCCATACAGAACTATGGCTACACCTTC. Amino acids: CASSSIQNYGYTF.